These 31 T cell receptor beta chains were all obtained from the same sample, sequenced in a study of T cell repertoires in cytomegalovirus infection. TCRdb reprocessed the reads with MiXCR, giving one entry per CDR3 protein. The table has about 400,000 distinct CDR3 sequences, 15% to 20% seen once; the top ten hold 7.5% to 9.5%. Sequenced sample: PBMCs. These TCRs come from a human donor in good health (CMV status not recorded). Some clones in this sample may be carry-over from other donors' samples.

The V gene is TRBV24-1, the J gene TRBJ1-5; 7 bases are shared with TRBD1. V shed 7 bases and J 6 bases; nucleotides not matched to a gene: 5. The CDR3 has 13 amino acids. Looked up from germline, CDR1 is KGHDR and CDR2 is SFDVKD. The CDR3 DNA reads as TGTGCCACCAGCGACAGGGTGGGTCAGCCCCAGCATTTT. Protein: CATSDRVGQPQHF.

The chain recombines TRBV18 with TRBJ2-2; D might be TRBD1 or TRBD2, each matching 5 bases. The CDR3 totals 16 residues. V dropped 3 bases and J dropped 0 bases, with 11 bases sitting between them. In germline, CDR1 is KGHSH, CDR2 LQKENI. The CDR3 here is CASSPPGTANTGELFF. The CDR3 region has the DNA TGTGCCAGCTCACCTCCCGGGACGGCGAACACCGGGGAGCTGTTTTTT.

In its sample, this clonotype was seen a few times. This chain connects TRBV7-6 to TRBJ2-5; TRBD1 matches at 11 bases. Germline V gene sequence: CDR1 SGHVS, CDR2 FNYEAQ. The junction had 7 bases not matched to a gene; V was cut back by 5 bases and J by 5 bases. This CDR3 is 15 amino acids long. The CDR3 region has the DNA TGTGCCAGCAGCGCTAGGACAGGGGGCCTTGAGACCCAGTACTTC. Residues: CASSARTGGLETQYF.

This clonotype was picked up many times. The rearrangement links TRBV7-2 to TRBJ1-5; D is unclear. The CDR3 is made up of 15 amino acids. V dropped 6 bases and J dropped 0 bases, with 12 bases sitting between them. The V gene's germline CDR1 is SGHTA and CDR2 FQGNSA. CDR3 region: CASSLDPYSNQPQHF. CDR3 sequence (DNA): TGTGCCAGCAGTTTGGATCCCTATAGCAATCAGCCCCAGCATTTT.

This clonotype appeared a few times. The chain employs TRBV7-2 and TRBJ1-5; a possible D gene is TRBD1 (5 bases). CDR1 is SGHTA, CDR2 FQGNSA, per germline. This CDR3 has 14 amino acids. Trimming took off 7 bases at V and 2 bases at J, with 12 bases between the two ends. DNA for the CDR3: TGTGCCAGCACTATCGGGGGGGGCAATCAGCCCCAGCATTTT. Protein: CASTIGGGNQPQHF.

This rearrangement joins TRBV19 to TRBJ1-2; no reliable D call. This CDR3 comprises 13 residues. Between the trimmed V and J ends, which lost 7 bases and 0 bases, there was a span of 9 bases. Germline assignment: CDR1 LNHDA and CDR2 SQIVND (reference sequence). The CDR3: CASNKVANYGYTF. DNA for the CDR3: TGTGCCAGTAACAAGGTCGCTAACTATGGCTACACCTTC.

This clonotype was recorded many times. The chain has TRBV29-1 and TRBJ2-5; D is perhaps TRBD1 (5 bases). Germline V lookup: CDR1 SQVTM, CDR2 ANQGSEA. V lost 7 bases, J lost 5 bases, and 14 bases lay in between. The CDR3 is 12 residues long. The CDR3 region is CSGGAHTETQYF. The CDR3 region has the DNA TGCAGCGGTGGGGCGCACACGGAGACCCAGTACTTC.

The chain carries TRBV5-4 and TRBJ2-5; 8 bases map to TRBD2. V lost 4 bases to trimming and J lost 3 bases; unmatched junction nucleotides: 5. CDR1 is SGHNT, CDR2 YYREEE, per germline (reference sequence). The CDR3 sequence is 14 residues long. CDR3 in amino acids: CASSRIAGKETQYF. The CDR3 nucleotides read TGTGCCAGCAGCCGTATAGCGGGGAAAGAGACCCAGTACTTC.

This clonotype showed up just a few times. CDR3 region: CASRPTGTGNNEQFF. The CDR3 DNA is TGCGCCAGCAGACCTACCGGGACAGGGAACAATGAGCAGTTCTTC. This chain uses TRBV4-1 with TRBJ2-1; TRBD1 matches at 9 bases. Looked up from germline, CDR1 is MGHRA and CDR2 is YSYEKL. The junction had 8 bases not matched to a gene; V was cut back by 6 bases and J by 5 bases. CDR3 length: 15 amino acids.

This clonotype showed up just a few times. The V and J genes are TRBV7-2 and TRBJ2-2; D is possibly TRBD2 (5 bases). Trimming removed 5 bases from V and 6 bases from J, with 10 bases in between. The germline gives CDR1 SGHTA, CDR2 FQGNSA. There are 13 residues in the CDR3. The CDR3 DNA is TGTGCCAGCAGCGTCCCAGCGGCCGGGGAGCTGTTTTTT. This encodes CASSVPAAGELFF. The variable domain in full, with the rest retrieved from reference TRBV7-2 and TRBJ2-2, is GAGVSQSPSNKVTEKGKDVELRCDPISGHTALYWYRQSLGQGLEFLIYFQGNSAPDKSGLPSDRFSAERTGGSVSTLTIQRTQQEDSAVYLCASSVPAAGELFFGEGSRLTVL.

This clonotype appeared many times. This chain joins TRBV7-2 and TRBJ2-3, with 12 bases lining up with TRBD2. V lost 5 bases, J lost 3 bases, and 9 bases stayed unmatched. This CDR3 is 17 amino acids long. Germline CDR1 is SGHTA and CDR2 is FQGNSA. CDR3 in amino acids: CASSRRLAGVGTDTQYF. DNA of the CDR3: TGTGCCAGCAGCCGACGACTAGCGGGAGTTGGAACAGATACGCAGTATTTT.

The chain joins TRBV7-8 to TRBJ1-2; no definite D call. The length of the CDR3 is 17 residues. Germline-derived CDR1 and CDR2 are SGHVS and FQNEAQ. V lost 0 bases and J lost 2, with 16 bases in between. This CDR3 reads CASSLARTSLPNYGYTF. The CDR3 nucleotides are TGTGCCAGCAGCTTAGCGCGAACATCGTTACCCAACTATGGCTACACCTTC.

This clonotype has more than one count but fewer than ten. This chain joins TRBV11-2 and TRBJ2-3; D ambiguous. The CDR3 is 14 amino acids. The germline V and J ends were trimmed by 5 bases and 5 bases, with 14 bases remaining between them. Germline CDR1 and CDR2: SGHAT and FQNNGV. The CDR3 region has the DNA TGTGCCAGCAGCCGGCTTAAGTACGGAGATACGCAGTATTTT. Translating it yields CASSRLKYGDTQYF. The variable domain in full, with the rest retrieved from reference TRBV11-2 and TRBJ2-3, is EAGVAQSPRYKIIEKRQSVAFWCNPISGHATLYWYQQILGQGPKLLIQFQNNGVVDDSQLPKDRFSAERLKGVDSTLKIQPAKLEDSAVYLCASSRLKYGDTQYFGPGTRLTVL.

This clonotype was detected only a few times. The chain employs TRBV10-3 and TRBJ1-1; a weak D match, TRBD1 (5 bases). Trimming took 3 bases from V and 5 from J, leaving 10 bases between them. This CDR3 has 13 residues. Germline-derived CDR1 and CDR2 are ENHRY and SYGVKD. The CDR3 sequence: CAISDRVMTEAFF. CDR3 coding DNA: TGTGCCATCAGTGACAGGGTAATGACTGAAGCTTTCTTT.

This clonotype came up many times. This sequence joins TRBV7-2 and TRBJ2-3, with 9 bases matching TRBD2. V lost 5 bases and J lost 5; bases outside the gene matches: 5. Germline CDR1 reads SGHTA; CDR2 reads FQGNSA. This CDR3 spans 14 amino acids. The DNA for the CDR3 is TGTGCCAGCAGCCCGGCTAGCGGGGAAGATACGCAGTATTTT. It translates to CASSPASGEDTQYF.

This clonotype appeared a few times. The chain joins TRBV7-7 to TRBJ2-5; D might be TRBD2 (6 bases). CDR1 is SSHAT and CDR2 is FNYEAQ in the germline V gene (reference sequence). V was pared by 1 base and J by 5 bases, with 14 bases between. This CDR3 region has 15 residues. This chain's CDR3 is CASSLGASAQETQYF. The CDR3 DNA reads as TGTGCCAGCAGCTTAGGCGCTAGCGCGCAGGAGACCCAGTACTTC.

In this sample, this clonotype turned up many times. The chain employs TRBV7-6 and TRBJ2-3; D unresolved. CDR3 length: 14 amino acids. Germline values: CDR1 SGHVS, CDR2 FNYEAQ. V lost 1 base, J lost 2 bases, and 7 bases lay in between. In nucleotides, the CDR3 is TGTGCCAGCAGCTTAGGGGTAGCCACAGATACGCAGTATTTT. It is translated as CASSLGVATDTQYF.

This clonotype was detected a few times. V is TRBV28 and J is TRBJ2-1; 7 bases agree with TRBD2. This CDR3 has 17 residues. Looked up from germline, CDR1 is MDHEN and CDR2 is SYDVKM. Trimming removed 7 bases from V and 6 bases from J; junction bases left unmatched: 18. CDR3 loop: CASTYGGRGGSANEQFF. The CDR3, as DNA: TGTGCCAGCACCTATGGGGGGAGGGGAGGTTCCGCCAATGAGCAGTTCTTC.

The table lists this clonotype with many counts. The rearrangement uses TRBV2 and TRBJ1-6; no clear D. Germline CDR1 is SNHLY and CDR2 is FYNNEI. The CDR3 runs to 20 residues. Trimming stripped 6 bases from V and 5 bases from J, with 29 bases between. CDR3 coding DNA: TGTGCCAGCAGCAAGAAGATGCCCTTGGGCAGCAGATCTAATAATTCACCCCTCCACTTT. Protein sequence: CASSKKMPLGSRSNNSPLHF.

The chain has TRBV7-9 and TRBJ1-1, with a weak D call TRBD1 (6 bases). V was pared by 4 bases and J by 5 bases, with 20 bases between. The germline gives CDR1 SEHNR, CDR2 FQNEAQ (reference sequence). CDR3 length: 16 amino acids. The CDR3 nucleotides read TGTGCCAGCAGCTCGATCAAGGGGGGGCGCCGGACTGAAGCTTTCTTT. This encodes CASSSIKGGRRTEAFF.

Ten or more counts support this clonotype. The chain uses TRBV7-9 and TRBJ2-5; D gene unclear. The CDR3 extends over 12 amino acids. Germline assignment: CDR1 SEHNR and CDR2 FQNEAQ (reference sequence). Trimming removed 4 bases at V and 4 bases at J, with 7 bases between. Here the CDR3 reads CASSSLGETQYF. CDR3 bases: TGTGCCAGCAGCTCGTTAGGAGAGACCCAGTACTTC.

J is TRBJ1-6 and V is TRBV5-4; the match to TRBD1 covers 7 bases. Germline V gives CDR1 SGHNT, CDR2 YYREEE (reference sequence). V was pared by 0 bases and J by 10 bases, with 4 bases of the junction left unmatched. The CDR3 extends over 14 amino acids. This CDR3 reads CASSLEGGGSPLHF. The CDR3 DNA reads TGTGCCAGCAGCTTGGAAGGGGGCGGCTCACCCCTCCACTTT.

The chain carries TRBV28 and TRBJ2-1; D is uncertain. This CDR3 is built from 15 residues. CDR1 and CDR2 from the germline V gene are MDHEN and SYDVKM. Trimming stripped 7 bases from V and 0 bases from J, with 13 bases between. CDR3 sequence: CASNYGGSSYNEQFF. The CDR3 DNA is TGTGCCAGCAATTACGGTGGAAGCTCCTACAATGAGCAGTTCTTC. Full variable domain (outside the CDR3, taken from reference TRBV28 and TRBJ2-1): DVKVTQSSRYLVKRTGEKVFLECVQDMDHENMFWYRQDPGLGLRLIYFSYDVKMKEKGDIPEGYSVSREKKERFSLILESASTNQTSMYLCASNYGGSSYNEQFFGPGTRLTVL.

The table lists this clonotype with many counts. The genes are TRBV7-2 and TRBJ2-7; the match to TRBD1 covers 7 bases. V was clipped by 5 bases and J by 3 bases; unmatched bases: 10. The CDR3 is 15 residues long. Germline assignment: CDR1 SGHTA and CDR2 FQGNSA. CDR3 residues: CASSKHPGQLYEQYF. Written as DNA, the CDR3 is TGTGCCAGCAGCAAACACCCGGGACAGCTCTACGAGCAGTACTTC.

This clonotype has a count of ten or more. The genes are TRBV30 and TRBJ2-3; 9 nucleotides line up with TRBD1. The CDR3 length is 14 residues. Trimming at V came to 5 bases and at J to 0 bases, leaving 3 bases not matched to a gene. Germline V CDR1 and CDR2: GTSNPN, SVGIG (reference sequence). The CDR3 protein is CAWQQGASTDTQYF. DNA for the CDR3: TGTGCCTGGCAACAGGGGGCTAGCACAGATACGCAGTATTTT.

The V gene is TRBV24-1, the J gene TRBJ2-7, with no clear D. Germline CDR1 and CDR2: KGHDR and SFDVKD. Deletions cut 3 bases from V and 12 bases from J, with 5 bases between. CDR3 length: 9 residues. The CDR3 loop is CATSDLGYF. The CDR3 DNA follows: TGTGCCACCAGTGATCTCGGGTACTTC.

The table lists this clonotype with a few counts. CDR3 nucleotide sequence: TGCGCCAGCAGCCAAGACCGCACCGTCCCGTTCAGAGCTCCTAGCACAGATACGCAGTATTTT. Translated, it gives CASSQDRTVPFRAPSTDTQYF. The V call is TRBV4-1, the J call TRBJ2-3; D is unclear. The CDR3 has 21 amino acids. Germline-derived CDR1 and CDR2 are MGHRA and YSYEKL. V lost 0 bases, J lost 0 bases, and 25 bases lay in between.

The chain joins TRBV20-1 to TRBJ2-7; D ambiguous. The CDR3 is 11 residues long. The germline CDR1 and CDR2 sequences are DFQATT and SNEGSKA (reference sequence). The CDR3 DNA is TGCAGCGTCTACAGCTCCTACGAGCAGTACTTC. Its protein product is CSVYSSYEQYF.

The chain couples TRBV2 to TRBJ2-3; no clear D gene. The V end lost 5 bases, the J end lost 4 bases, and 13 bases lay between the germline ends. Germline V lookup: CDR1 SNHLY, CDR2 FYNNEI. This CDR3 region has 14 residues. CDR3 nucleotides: TGTGCCAGCAGTCCCCTCCCGTTGGCAGATACGCAGTATTTT. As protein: CASSPLPLADTQYF. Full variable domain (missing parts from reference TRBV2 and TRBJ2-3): EPEVTQTPSHQVTQMGQEVILRCVPISNHLYFYWYRQILGQKVEFLVSFYNNEISEKSEIFDDQFSVERPDGSNFTLKIRSTKLEDSAMYFCASSPLPLADTQYFGPGTRLTVL.

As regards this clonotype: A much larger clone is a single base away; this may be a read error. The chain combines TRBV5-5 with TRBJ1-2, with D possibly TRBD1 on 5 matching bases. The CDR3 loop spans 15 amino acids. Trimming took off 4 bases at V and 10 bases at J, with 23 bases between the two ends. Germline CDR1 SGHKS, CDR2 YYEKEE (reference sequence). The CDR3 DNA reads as TGTGCCAGCAGCCAAGGGGAGACAGTGGTCGGTGACTACACCTTC. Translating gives CASSQGETVVGDYTF.

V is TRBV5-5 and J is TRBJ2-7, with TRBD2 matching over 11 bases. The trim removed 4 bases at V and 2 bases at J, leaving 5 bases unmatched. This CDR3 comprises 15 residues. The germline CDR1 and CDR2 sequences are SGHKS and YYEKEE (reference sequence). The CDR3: CASSVLAGGPYEQYF. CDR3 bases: TGTGCCAGCAGCGTTTTAGCGGGAGGGCCCTACGAGCAGTACTTC.